This T cell receptor (beta chain) is from a study of monozygotic twins with inflammatory bowel disease. The CDR3 is 11 residues long. TCRdb re-called the 5' RACE reads and gives one entry per CDR3 protein, without DNA. The sample table sets out around 150,000 distinct CDR3 sequences. The TCR originated in a human donor with ulcerative colitis or Crohn's disease, or a healthy co-twin of an affected twin (not recorded which). Sequencing was performed on blood. The rearrangement links TRBV12-3 or TRBV12-4 to TRBJ2-1. The CDR3 loop is CASSTIDEQFF.